This T cell receptor beta chain was observed in a study of CD8+ T cells in alopecia areata. Study in general: Treated patients were given oral tofacitinib, which was dosed at 5 to 10 mg twice daily. Whole-study results and caveats: In scalp samples, resident alphabeta T cells of normal skin are also sequenced. Tofacitinib delivered significant drops in scalp clonality and in expanded CD8+ clones among the top 100.

Turning to this clone: Its antigen is not identified.

The treatment was: oral pan-JAK inhibitor, 5-10 mg twice daily. The study team obtained lesional scalp punch biopsies and peripheral blood from alopecia areata patients. Extracted RNA was reverse transcribed, and the resulting cDNA served as sequencing template. Data came from immunoSEQ multiplex PCR; TCRdb stores just in-frame clones and leaves some out. The sample lists under 200,000 clones, around three fifths seen once, with roughly 0.99% in the top ten. Germline values: CDR1 GTSNPN, CDR2 SVGIG (reference sequence). With 0 bases removed from V and 6 bases from J, the gap between germline ends came to 11 bases. The CDR3 is 14 residues long.

The source is a human donor with alopecia areata. Sequenced material: CD4+ T cells sorted from blood, taken at week 4, from a patient treated with tofacitinib. The rearrangement joins TRBV30 to TRBJ1-4, with no clear D. As DNA, the CDR3 is TGTGCCTGGAGTGTCGGTCCAGGAGATGAAAAACTGTTTTTT. It specifies CAWSVGPGDEKLFF.